Below are 4 T cell receptor beta chains sequenced from a single sample in a study of Ad26.COV2.S vaccination and SARS-CoV-2 variants listed by TCRdb under 2021. The library was made by the immunoSEQ multiplex PCR assay. TCRdb provides this immuneACCESS table in a form limited to in-frame rearrangements. Some clones are lacking; in checked studies, under half of them reflect an unresolved V gene, and why the rest are absent is not known. The sample data list 200,000 to 300,000 clones, and over 75% of these were observed just once. Of the sample, around 11% falls within the top ten clones. The treatment or condition label on this specimen signifies: roughly 19 received Ad26.COV2.S at low or high dose, single or two shots; several received placebo; per-sample allocation not given. Repertoires of vaccine and placebo recipients were sequenced from samples taken on day 63 after the first injection. The sample was peripheral blood, taken in a trial of Ad26.COV2.S vaccine versus placebo. The source of these receptors is a person between 18 and 65 years old who received the Ad26.COV2.S COVID-19 vaccine or a placebo.

V and J are TRBV21-1 and TRBJ1-4; the D call TRBD1 from the table was never checked on the DNA. TRBV21-1 is a known pseudogene. The CDR3 covers 15 residues. CDR3 nucleotide sequence: TGTGCCAGCAGCAATTCGTCGTCCCCAGATGAAAAACTGTTTTTT. Its protein is CASSNSSSPDEKLFF.

The chain joins TRBV5-1 to TRBJ2-2; unclear D gene. Between the trimmed V and J ends, which lost 4 bases and 4 bases, there was a span of 11 bases. Germline V lookup: CDR1 SGHRS, CDR2 YFSETQ. The CDR3 consists of 14 residues. The CDR3 coding sequence is TGCGCCAGCAGCAAGGACCTACGCACCGGGGAGCTGTTTTTT. It is translated as CASSKDLRTGELFF. Full variable domain (remainder filled in from reference TRBV5-1 and TRBJ2-2): KAGVTQTPRYLIKTRGQQVTLSCSPISGHRSVSWYQQTPGQGLQFLFEYFSETQRNKGNFPGRFSGRQFSNSRSEMNVSTLELGDSALYLCASSKDLRTGELFFGEGSRLTVL.

J is TRBJ2-7 and V is TRBV19; 12 bases fit TRBD2. CDR1 is LNHDA, CDR2 SQIVND, per germline (reference sequence). This CDR3 spans 14 amino acids. After removal of 9 bases from V and 5 bases from J, the junction contained 8 bases not matched to a gene. For the CDR3, the DNA is TGTGCCAGCCGGCTAGCGGGAGGGCCGGACGAGCAGTACTTC. Amino acid sequence: CASRLAGGPDEQYF.

This rearrangement joins TRBV4-2 to TRBJ2-7; 9 bases map to TRBD2. J gave up 3 bases and V 0 bases, and 9 bases lay outside the gene matches. The CDR3 has 17 residues. Germline values: CDR1 LGHNA, CDR2 YNFKEQ. The CDR3 sequence is CASSQEALSGRIYEQYF. The CDR3 bases are TGTGCCAGCAGCCAAGAGGCCCTTAGCGGGAGAATCTACGAGCAGTACTTC.